Shown below are 29 T cell receptor beta chains from a single sample sequenced in a study of T cell responses to AZD1222 COVID-19 vaccine. TCRdb keeps only in-frame clones here, not all; method: immunoSEQ multiplex PCR. The sample gives 150,000 to 180,000 clones, about nine tenths of which show up once; roughly 1.9% is in the top ten. The sequencing here drew on peripheral blood, taken on day 0 of AZD1222 vaccination. The source is an adult in good health.

The J gene is TRBJ2-1, the V gene TRBV9; possible D gene TRBD2, 5 bases. Deletions cut 4 bases from V and 9 bases from J, with 23 bases between. Per the germline V gene, CDR1 is SGDLS and CDR2 is YYNGEE. The CDR3 consists of 16 residues. Written as DNA, the CDR3 is TGTGCCAGCAGCCTAACTTACGGACGGGCACGGGGTGAGCAGTTCTTC. Residues: CASSLTYGRARGEQFF.

This chain joins TRBV18 and TRBJ1-2; D gene ambiguous. Germline lookup yields CDR1 KGHSH and CDR2 LQKENI. This CDR3 has 15 residues. Trimming took off 1 base at V and 5 bases at J, with 14 bases between the two ends. CDR3 amino acids: CASSPREESAYGYTF. The CDR3 region has the DNA TGTGCCAGCTCACCACGAGAGGAGTCAGCATATGGCTACACCTTC.

J is TRBJ2-3 and V is TRBV6-6, with D possibly TRBD2 on 6 matching bases. The CDR3 loop spans 15 amino acids. V lost 2 bases and J lost 0, with 9 bases in between. CDR1 and CDR2 (germline): MNHNY, SVGAGI (reference sequence). CDR3 sequence: CASSYGGVSTDTQYF. The CDR3 region has the DNA TGTGCCAGCAGTTACGGCGGGGTTAGCACAGATACGCAGTATTTT.

The V and J genes are TRBV3-1 (or the pseudogene TRBV3-2) and TRBJ1-1; tentatively, D is TRBD1 (5 bases). The CDR3 totals 16 residues. Germline loops: CDR1 LGHDT, CDR2 YNNKEL (reference sequence). Trimming shortened V by 8 bases and J by 5 bases, and 24 bases separated the two germline ends. In DNA, the CDR3 is TGTGCCAGCCATGCTCGAGGGGCAACCGGGTGGACTGAAGCTTTCTTT. Residues: CASHARGATGWTEAFF.

V is TRBV28 and J is TRBJ2-7; a possible D gene is TRBD1 (6 bases). Germline CDR1 is MDHEN and CDR2 is SYDVKM. The V end was cut by 5 bases, the J end by 7 bases, with 18 bases between. The CDR3 is 14 amino acids. The CDR3 region has the DNA TGTGCCAGCAGTCCCGACAGGCCCTTGGGTGAGCAGTACTTC. Encoded protein: CASSPDRPLGEQYF.

The CDR3 loop reads CSVDAGINTDTQYF. CDR3 DNA: TGCAGCGTTGACGCGGGAATCAACACAGATACGCAGTATTTT. The J gene is TRBJ2-3, the V gene TRBV29-1; D may be TRBD2 (6 bases). Trimming left V 3 bases short and J 2 bases short, with 12 bases between. Germline CDR1 SQVTM, CDR2 ANQGSEA. The CDR3 is 14 amino acids.

CDR3 region: CATSDPDRVGSYEQYF. The CDR3 nucleotides are TGTGCCACCAGTGACCCCGACAGGGTCGGGTCCTACGAGCAGTACTTC. The chain recombines TRBV24-1 with TRBJ2-7; TRBD1 agrees at 7 bases. The CDR3 length is 16 residues. V trimming: 4 bases; J trimming: 1 base; junction bases outside the gene matches: 9. Germline V lookup: CDR1 KGHDR, CDR2 SFDVKD.

The J gene is TRBJ2-7, the V gene TRBV27; 7 nucleotides align to TRBD1. CDR1 and CDR2 (germline): MNHEY, SMNVEV (reference sequence). V trimming: 8 bases; J trimming: 6 bases; junction bases outside the gene matches: 19. The CDR3 extends over 16 amino acids. In DNA form, the CDR3 reads TGTGCCAGCGGCTATATACAGGGGTTCCCAGGCACCGAGCAGTACTTC. It codes for CASGYIQGFPGTEQYF.

The rearrangement uses TRBV6-1 and TRBJ2-7, with 9 nucleotides matching TRBD1. Germline V CDR1 and CDR2: MNHNS, SASEGT. CDR3 length: 16 amino acids. J was trimmed by 3 bases and V by 4 bases; bases with no gene match: 10. As DNA, the CDR3 is TGTGCCAGCAGTGTACGCACACCGGGACAGGGCTACGAGCAGTACTTC. It translates to CASSVRTPGQGYEQYF.

This chain links TRBV6-2 or TRBV6-3 with TRBJ2-5, with unresolved D. The CDR3 spans 13 residues. Germline V gene lookup returns CDR1 MNHEY and CDR2 SVGEGT. Trimming cost V 2 bases and J 5 bases, with 9 bases left between them. CDR3 sequence reads: CASSYASYETQYF. In DNA form, the CDR3 reads TGTGCCAGCAGTTACGCATCCTATGAGACCCAGTACTTC.

The J gene is TRBJ2-1, the V gene TRBV13; no firm D call. Germline lookup yields CDR1 PRHDT and CDR2 FYEKMQ (reference sequence). The CDR3 is 11 residues long. V lost 4 bases and J lost 14, with 12 bases in between. The CDR3: CASSSEISEFF. The CDR3 coding sequence is TGTGCCAGCAGCTCGGAGATATCGGAGTTCTTC.

The V call is TRBV10-2, the J call TRBJ2-4; D is tentatively TRBD1 or TRBD2 (6 bases each). This CDR3 spans 12 amino acids. The V and J ends lost 10 bases and 6 bases respectively, with 13 bases between them. The V gene's germline CDR1 is WSHSY and CDR2 SAAADI. The CDR3 sequence is CATFEGGNIQYF. CDR3 sequence (DNA): TGCGCCACCTTCGAGGGGGGAAACATTCAGTACTTC.

This clone has just one count. The V and J genes are TRBV2 and TRBJ1-5, with D perhaps TRBD1 (6 bases). V was trimmed by 4 bases and J by 3 bases, leaving 10 bases between them. The CDR3 loop spans 14 amino acids. CDR1 is SNHLY, CDR2 FYNNEI, per germline. The CDR3 is CASSGDTDNQPQHF. DNA for the CDR3: TGTGCCAGCAGTGGGGACACCGACAATCAGCCCCAGCATTTT.

This clone was seen once. V gene TRBV6-2 or TRBV6-3 combines with J gene TRBJ1-1, with a weak D call TRBD1 (6 bases). The CDR3 has 14 amino acids. Trimming removed 1 base from V and 5 bases from J, with 11 bases in between. The V gene's germline CDR1 is MNHEY and CDR2 SVGEGT. DNA of the CDR3: TGTGCCAGCAGTTACTTAAGGGGGGGAACTGAAGCTTTCTTT. It codes for CASSYLRGGTEAFF.

The genes are TRBV6-5 and TRBJ2-7; no firm D call. Trimming removed 10 bases at V and 3 bases at J, with 7 bases between. The germline V gene encodes CDR1 MNHEY and CDR2 SVGAGI. The CDR3 runs to 10 residues. In nucleotides, the CDR3 is TGTGCCACCTCCGGCTACGAGCAGTACTTC. Protein product: CATSGYEQYF.

V is TRBV4-2 and J is TRBJ1-1; TRBD1 matches 8 bases. The CDR3 runs 17 residues. J was trimmed by 0 bases and V by 1 base; bases with no gene match: 7. Germline V gene data show CDR1 as LGHNA and CDR2 as YNFKEQ. CDR3 coding DNA: TGTGCCAGCAGCCAAGGAACAAACAGGGGGGTGAACACTGAAGCTTTCTTT. Encoded protein: CASSQGTNRGVNTEAFF.

J is TRBJ2-1 and V is TRBV6-5; D may correspond to TRBD1 or TRBD2 (6 bases each). The CDR3 consists of 15 residues. V lost 0 bases, J lost 5 bases, and 11 bases lay in between. CDR1 and CDR2 (germline): MNHEY, SVGAGI. CDR3 protein: CASSYSRGANNEQFF. DNA for the CDR3: TGTGCCAGCAGTTACTCAAGGGGGGCAAACAATGAGCAGTTCTTC.

The chain couples TRBV24-1 to TRBJ2-7; tentative D call: TRBD1 (5 bases). V lost 4 bases to trimming and J lost 5 bases, with 11 bases between them. Germline CDR1 reads KGHDR; CDR2 reads SFDVKD. This CDR3 contains 13 residues. CDR3 region: CATSETASHEQYF. CDR3 DNA: TGTGCCACCAGTGAGACAGCTTCCCACGAGCAGTACTTC.

This clone showed up just once. The V and J genes are TRBV11-2 and TRBJ2-1; a possible D gene is TRBD2 (6 bases). V lost 6 bases to trimming and J lost 4 bases, with 16 bases between them. The CDR3 extends over 15 amino acids. Germline V lookup: CDR1 SGHAT, CDR2 FQNNGV. Here the CDR3 DNA reads TGTGCCAGCAGTTTGCGGGACCTATCATACAATGAGCAGTTCTTC. This sequence encodes CASSLRDLSYNEQFF. Full variable domain (outside the CDR3, taken from reference TRBV11-2 and TRBJ2-1): EAGVAQSPRYKIIEKRQSVAFWCNPISGHATLYWYQQILGQGPKLLIQFQNNGVVDDSQLPKDRFSAERLKGVDSTLKIQPAKLEDSAVYLCASSLRDLSYNEQFFGPGTRLTVL.

This clone appeared a single time. This chain uses TRBV7-8 with TRBJ1-3; D perhaps matches TRBD1 (6 bases). Germline V gives CDR1 SGHVS, CDR2 FQNEAQ. The CDR3 length is 19 residues. The V gene lost 0 bases and the J gene lost 0 bases, with 18 bases spanning the gap. This chain's CDR3 is CASSLARLGTGRSGNTIYF. CDR3 coding DNA: TGTGCCAGCAGCTTAGCGAGGTTGGGTACAGGGCGCTCTGGAAACACCATATATTTT.

In this sample, this clone turned up once. V gene TRBV28 combines with J gene TRBJ1-6; weak D call: TRBD1 (6 bases). The ends were cut back, 6 bases at V and 7 bases at J, with 16 bases in the middle. This CDR3 has 15 residues. Germline CDR1 reads MDHEN; CDR2 reads SYDVKM. CDR3 sequence reads: CASSGQQTGNSPLHF. DNA for the CDR3: TGTGCCAGCAGCGGACAGCAAACGGGAAATTCACCCCTCCACTTT.

Turning to this clone: The CDR3 ends on some other residue instead of the conserved phenylalanine or tryptophan, so this is likely a read error. It is unclear where the CDR3 begins or ends on the DNA, so no DNA is shown, and the CDR3 is as TCRdb lists it. The chain joins TRBV5-6 to TRBJ2-2; the table gives TRBD2 as D, unverified against the DNA. From its first to its last residue, the CDR3 has 17 amino acids. Per the germline V gene, CDR1 is SGHDT and CDR2 is YYEEEE. This chain's CDR3 is CASSLVVGRDSGTSGSS.

DNA for the CDR3: TGTGCCAGCAGAGACGACAGAATGAACACTGAAGCTTTCTTT. Residues: CASRDDRMNTEAFF. V usage is TRBV27 and J usage is TRBJ1-1; tentative D call: TRBD1 (5 bases). V was trimmed by 6 bases and J by 0 bases, leaving 11 bases between them. The CDR3 extends over 14 amino acids. In germline, CDR1 is MNHEY, CDR2 SMNVEV (reference sequence).

The rearrangement links TRBV3-1 (or the pseudogene TRBV3-2) to TRBJ2-3; D perhaps matches TRBD1 (6 bases). This CDR3 spans 16 amino acids. The germline V gene encodes CDR1 LGHDT and CDR2 YNNKEL (reference sequence). Trimming removed 0 bases from V and 3 bases from J, with 13 bases in between. CDR3 sequence (DNA): TGTGCCAGCAGCCAAGATAGGGGGTTATGGACAGATACGCAGTATTTT. Translated, it gives CASSQDRGLWTDTQYF.

The V and J genes are TRBV6-2 or TRBV6-3 and TRBJ2-5, with D hard to call. Germline loops: CDR1 MNHEY, CDR2 SVGEGT. With 0 bases removed from V and 5 bases from J, the gap between germline ends came to 10 bases. This CDR3 region has 14 residues. CDR3 in DNA: TGTGCCAGCAGTTACTCGATACTCCGGGAGACCCAGTACTTC. Protein product: CASSYSILRETQYF.

The chain links TRBV4-3 to TRBJ2-7, with 10 bases identical to TRBD1. Germline CDR1 is LGHNA and CDR2 is YSLEER. This CDR3 has 15 amino acids. The J segment lost 7 bases and the V segment lost 1 base, leaving 7 bases of the junction unmatched. The DNA for the CDR3 is TGCGCCAGCAGCCAAGCGGGGACAGGGGTTCAAGAGCAGTACTTC. Amino acids: CASSQAGTGVQEQYF.

The chain recombines TRBV4-3 with TRBJ1-2; 7 bases match TRBD1. Germline assignment: CDR1 LGHNA and CDR2 YSLEER. V trimming: 0 bases; J trimming: 7 bases; junction bases outside the gene matches: 11. The CDR3 extends over 16 amino acids. Here the CDR3 reads CASSQESPGQSSGYTF. The CDR3 DNA reads TGCGCCAGCAGCCAAGAATCACCGGGACAGTCGTCTGGCTACACCTTC.

This chain links TRBV19 with TRBJ2-1, with 8 bases matching TRBD2. V was pared by 6 bases and J by 4 bases, with 11 bases of the junction left unmatched. The CDR3 contains 16 residues. Germline-derived CDR1 and CDR2 are LNHDA and SQIVND (reference sequence). In DNA, the CDR3 is TGTGCCAGTAGCATCTTGGCTAGCGGGTTTTACAATGAGCAGTTCTTC. Translated, it gives CASSILASGFYNEQFF.

The chain is built from TRBV11-3 and TRBJ2-3, with a possible D match to TRBD2 (6 bases). V lost 5 bases and J lost 10, with 13 bases in between. Germline CDR1 reads SGHNT; CDR2 reads YENEEA. This CDR3 region has 12 residues. The CDR3 region has the DNA TGTGCCAGCAGCCTCCCTCCGGGAGCGCAGTATTTT. Translating gives CASSLPPGAQYF.